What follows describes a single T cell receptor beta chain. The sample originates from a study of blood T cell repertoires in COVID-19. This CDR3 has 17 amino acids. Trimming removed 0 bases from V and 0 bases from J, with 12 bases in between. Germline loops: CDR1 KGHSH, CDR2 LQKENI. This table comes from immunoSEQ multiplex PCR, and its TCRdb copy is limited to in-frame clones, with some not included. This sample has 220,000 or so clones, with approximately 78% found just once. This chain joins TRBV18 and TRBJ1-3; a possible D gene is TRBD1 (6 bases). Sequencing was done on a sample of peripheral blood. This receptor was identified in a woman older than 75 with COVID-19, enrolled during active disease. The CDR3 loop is CASSPPRQVSSGNTIYF. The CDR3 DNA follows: TGTGCCAGCTCACCACCTCGACAGGTCAGCTCTGGAAACACCATATATTTT.